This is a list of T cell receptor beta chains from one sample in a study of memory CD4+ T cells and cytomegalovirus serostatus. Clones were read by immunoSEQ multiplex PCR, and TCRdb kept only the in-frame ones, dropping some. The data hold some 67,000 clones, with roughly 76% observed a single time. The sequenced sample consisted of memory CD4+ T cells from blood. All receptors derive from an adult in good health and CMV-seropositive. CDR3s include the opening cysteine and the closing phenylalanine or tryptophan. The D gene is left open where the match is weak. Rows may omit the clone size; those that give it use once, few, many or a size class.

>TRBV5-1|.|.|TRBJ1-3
CASTSGGTNSGNTIYF
TGCGCCAGCACCAGTGGGGGGACAAACTCTGGAAACACCATATATTTT
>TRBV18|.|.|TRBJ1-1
CASSPEGRTNTEAFF
TGTGCCAGCTCACCAGAGGGACGGACGAACACTGAAGCTTTCTTT
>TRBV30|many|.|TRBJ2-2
CAWRRVANTGELFF
TGTGCCTGGAGGCGGGTCGCGAACACCGGGGAGCTGTTTTTT
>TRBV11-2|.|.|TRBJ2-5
CASSLELDWETQYF
TGTGCCAGCAGCTTAGAACTAGACTGGGAGACCCAGTACTTC
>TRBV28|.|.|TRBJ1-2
CANQGPNYGYTF
TGTGCCAACCAGGGCCCTAACTATGGCTACACCTTC
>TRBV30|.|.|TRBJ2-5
CAWSLQSTETQYF
TGTGCCTGGAGTCTTCAGTCGACAGAGACCCAGTACTTC
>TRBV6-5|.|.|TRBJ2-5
CASSSGGEETQYF
TGTGCCAGCAGTTCCGGCGGGGAAGAGACCCAGTACTTC
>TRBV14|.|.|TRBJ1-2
CASSLQGHYGYTF
TGTGCCAGCAGCTTACAGGGCCACTATGGCTACACCTTC
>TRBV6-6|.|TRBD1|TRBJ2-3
CASSYQKGAPGNTQYF
TGTGCCAGCAGTTACCAAAAGGGGGCTCCGGGGAATACGCAGTATTTT
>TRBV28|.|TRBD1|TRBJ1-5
CASRTGQENQPQHF
TGTGCCAGCAGGACCGGACAGGAAAATCAGCCCCAGCATTTT
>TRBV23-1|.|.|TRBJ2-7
CASSQSRDTLSYEQYF
TGCGCCAGCAGTCAATCCCGGGACACCCTCTCCTACGAGCAGTACTTC
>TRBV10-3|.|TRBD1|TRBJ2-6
CAISQGADANVLTF
TGTGCCATCAGCCAGGGGGCAGACGCCAACGTCCTGACTTTC
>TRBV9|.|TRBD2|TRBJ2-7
CASSVAAGGGYEQYF
TGTGCCAGCAGCGTAGCAGCGGGAGGAGGGTACGAGCAGTACTTC
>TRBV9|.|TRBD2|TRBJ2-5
CASSVGPSGEETQYF
TGTGCCAGCAGCGTAGGCCCCAGCGGGGAAGAGACCCAGTACTTC
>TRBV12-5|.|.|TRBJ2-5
CASGLVRRQETQYF
TGTGCTAGTGGTTTGGTACGTCGGCAAGAGACCCAGTACTTC
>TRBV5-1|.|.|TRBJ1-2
CASSLDHGTQHGYTF
TGCGCCAGCAGCTTGGACCACGGGACACAGCATGGCTACACCTTC
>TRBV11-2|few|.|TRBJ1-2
CASSLEGSARGAYGYTF
TGTGCCAGCAGCTTAGAGGGGTCGGCCAGGGGAGCCTATGGCTACACCTTC
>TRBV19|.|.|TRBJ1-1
CASSITGEGTEAFF
TGTGCCAGTAGTATTACCGGGGAAGGCACTGAAGCTTTCTTT
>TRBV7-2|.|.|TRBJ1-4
CASSLLAEEKLFF
TGTGCCAGCAGCTTATTGGCGGAGGAAAAACTGTTTTTT
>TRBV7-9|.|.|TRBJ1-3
CASSPIGARPSGNTIYF
TGTGCCAGCAGCCCCATAGGTGCGCGCCCCTCTGGAAACACCATATATTTT
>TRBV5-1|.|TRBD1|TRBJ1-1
CASSLGGQGQTEAFF
TGCGCCAGCAGCTTGGGAGGACAGGGGCAAACTGAAGCTTTCTTT
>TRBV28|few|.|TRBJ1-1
CATGKQGSGAVAFF
TGTGCCACCGGGAAACAGGGATCCGGGGCGGTAGCTTTCTTT
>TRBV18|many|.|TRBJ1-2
CASSPNLTFARNYGYTF
TGTGCCAGCTCACCAAACTTAACTTTTGCTCGTAACTATGGCTACACCTTC
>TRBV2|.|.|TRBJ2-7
CASSPEMSFEQYF
TGTGCCAGCAGTCCCGAGATGTCCTTCGAGCAGTACTTC
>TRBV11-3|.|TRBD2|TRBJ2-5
CASSPSGTSKETQYF
TGTGCCAGCAGCCCATCCGGGACTAGTAAAGAGACCCAGTACTTC
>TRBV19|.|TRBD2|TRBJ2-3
CASAGAGATDTQYF
TGTGCCAGTGCGGGAGCGGGGGCCACAGATACGCAGTATTTT
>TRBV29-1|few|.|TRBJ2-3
CSVARANPTDTQYF
TGCAGCGTTGCCCGAGCCAACCCAACAGATACGCAGTATTTT
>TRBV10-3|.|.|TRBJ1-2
CAIREDSYGYTF
TGTGCCATCAGGGAGGACAGCTATGGCTACACCTTC
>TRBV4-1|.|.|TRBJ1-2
CASSLPGPYGYTF
TGCGCCAGCAGCCTACCGGGACCCTATGGCTACACCTTC
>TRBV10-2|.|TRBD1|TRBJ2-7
CASSESQDRALGEQYF
TGCGCCAGCAGTGAGTCCCAGGACAGGGCGCTTGGCGAGCAGTACTTC
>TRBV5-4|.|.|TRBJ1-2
CASSFPSTGTGGYTF
TGTGCCAGCAGCTTTCCCTCAACAGGAACAGGAGGCTACACCTTC
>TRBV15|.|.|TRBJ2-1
CATSRRFPYNEQFF
TGTGCCACCAGCAGGAGATTCCCCTACAATGAGCAGTTCTTC
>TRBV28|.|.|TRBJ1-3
CASSSSGGRVGNTIYF
TGTGCCAGCAGTTCCTCGGGGGGGAGAGTCGGAAACACCATATATTTT
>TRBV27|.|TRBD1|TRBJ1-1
CASSLSLYRGHREAFF
TGTGCCAGCAGTTTATCCCTTTACAGGGGCCACCGTGAAGCTTTCTTT
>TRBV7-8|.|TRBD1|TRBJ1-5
CASSLDRASNQPQHF
TGTGCCAGCAGCCTTGACAGGGCAAGCAATCAGCCCCAGCATTTT
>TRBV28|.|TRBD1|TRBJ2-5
CASSFPRGSLRETQYF
TGTGCCAGCAGTTTCCCCAGGGGGTCCCTCCGAGAGACCCAGTACTTC
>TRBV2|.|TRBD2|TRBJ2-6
CASRVPGLAEFSGANVLTF
TGTGCCAGCAGGGTTCCGGGACTAGCGGAGTTCTCTGGGGCCAACGTCCTGACTTTC
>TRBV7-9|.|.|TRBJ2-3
CASSLVVLRPFRWDTQYF
TGTGCCAGCAGCTTAGTGGTCTTGCGGCCCTTTAGGTGGGATACGCAGTATTTT
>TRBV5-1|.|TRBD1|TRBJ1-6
CASSLSQGANSPLHF
TGCGCCAGCAGCTTAAGCCAGGGGGCCAATTCACCCCTCCACTTT
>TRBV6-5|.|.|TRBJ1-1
CASSLQLNTEAFF
TGTGCCAGCAGCCTACAGTTGAACACTGAAGCTTTCTTT
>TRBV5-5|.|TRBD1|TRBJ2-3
CASSGTGTGSTDTQYF
TGTGCCAGCAGCGGTACCGGGACAGGGAGCACAGATACGCAGTATTTT